This TCR beta chain was sequenced during a study of blood T cell repertoires in COVID-19. For the study at large: The study drew acute and convalescent COVID-19 samples from the United States, Italy and Spain. Nucleic acid was either cDNA or gDNA, and it came from T cells, B-cell-depleted T cells, or PBMCs.

CDR3 length: 15 amino acids. Losses at the gene ends were 1 base for V and 6 bases for J; bases not matched to a gene: 9. Germline V CDR1 and CDR2: KGHSY, FQNENV. In the original workflow: For nucleated cells, counts were estimated from reference gene primer amplification. Sequencing was performed with immunoSEQ multiplex PCR; in TCRdb, only in-frame clones are kept and a portion is missing. The V and J calls and the clone size are those of that table, but D and trimming were determined from the DNA. Of 270,000 or so clones listed, roughly 84% are singletons. Input material: peripheral blood. The chain has TRBV16 and TRBJ2-7; 7 bases are shared with TRBD1. The TCR was taken from a woman in her late teens or twenties with acute or convalescent COVID-19. The CDR3 DNA sequence: TGTGCCAGCAGCCAATTTTTGGACAGGTTGGGCGAGCAGTACTTC. It translates to CASSQFLDRLGEQYF.